The rows below give T cell receptor beta chains drawn from one sample of a study of shared clonotypes between healthy human individuals. Clones were sequenced by immunoSEQ multiplex PCR, and TCRdb holds only the in-frame ones, with some missing. This sample has 950,000 to 1,100,000 clones; around four fifths occur once, and the top ten carry roughly 1.4%. Sequencing was done on a sample of memory CD4+ T cells sorted from blood. The receptors originated from a man younger than 35 in good health. The CDR3 runs from the conserved cysteine through the conserved F or W. Fields, in order: V gene, clone size, D gene, J gene, CDR3 DNA, CDR3 protein. A D gene is named only where the DNA matches it firmly. The size of a clone is reported for some rows only, either as once, few or many, or as a class for expanded clones.

V: TRBV6-1; size: -; D: -; J: TRBJ2-1; DNA: TGTGCCAGCATGAGGAGGACTGACTCCTACAATGAGCAGTTCTTC; CDR3: CASMRRTDSYNEQFF
V: TRBV14; size: -; D: TRBD2; J: TRBJ2-1; DNA: TGTGCCAGCAGCTTCGAGACTAGCGGGTACAATGAGCAGTTCTTC; CDR3: CASSFETSGYNEQFF
V: TRBV6-1; size: few; D: -; J: TRBJ1-6; DNA: TGTGCCAGCAGTGGACTGACAACGAGCTCCTATAATTCACCCCTCCACTTT; CDR3: CASSGLTTSSYNSPLHF
V: TRBV1; size: once; D: -; J: TRBJ1-1; DNA: TGCACCAGCAGCCAAGATATGACGGGAAACACTGAAGCTTTCTTT; CDR3: CTSSQDMTGNTEAFF
V: TRBV7-2; size: -; D: -; J: TRBJ2-1; DNA: TGTGCCAGCAGCTTAGCCCGCGGGGGCGCGAGGAATGAGCAGTTCTTC; CDR3: CASSLARGGARNEQFF
V: TRBV9; size: -; D: -; J: TRBJ1-2; DNA: TGTGCCAGCAGCAACCTCTCTAACTATGGCTACACCTTC; CDR3: CASSNLSNYGYTF
V: TRBV12-5; size: -; D: TRBD1; J: TRBJ2-5; DNA: TGTGCTAGTGGTTTGTCCCGGACAGGGGGCATGGAGACCCAGTACTTC; CDR3: CASGLSRTGGMETQYF
V: TRBV5-1; size: -; D: TRBD1; J: TRBJ2-3; DNA: TGCGCCAGCAGCTCCGGGTTCCGGACAGGGGATGCAGATACGCAGTATTTT; CDR3: CASSSGFRTGDADTQYF
V: TRBV4-1; size: -; D: TRBD2; J: TRBJ2-5; DNA: TGCGCCAGCAGCCAAGATTGGGCGGGAGCAGAGACCCAGTACTTC; CDR3: CASSQDWAGAETQYF
V: TRBV2; size: -; D: -; J: TRBJ2-7; DNA: TGTGCCAGCAGTGCTCAGGGGGGGGCATCCTACGAGCAGTACTTC; CDR3: CASSAQGGASYEQYF
V: TRBV19; size: few; D: TRBD1; J: TRBJ1-5; DNA: TGTGCCAGTAGTCGGAGCCGGGACAGGGGGAATCAGCCCCAGCATTTT; CDR3: CASSRSRDRGNQPQHF
V: TRBV25-1; size: many; D: TRBD1; J: TRBJ2-5; DNA: TGTGCCAGCTCTACGGACAGGGGGCAGGAGACCCAGTACTTC; CDR3: CASSTDRGQETQYF
V: TRBV19; size: -; D: -; J: TRBJ1-2; DNA: TGTGCCAGTAGTATCATCGGGGGGGCGCAGGGCGCGTCCCAACAGCGCAACACCCTATTC; CDR3: CASSIIGGAQGASQQRNTLF
V: TRBV4-3; size: -; D: -; J: TRBJ1-2; DNA: TGCGCCAGCAGCCAAGTCGCCACGGGGCTCTATGGCTACACCTTC; CDR3: CASSQVATGLYGYTF
V: TRBV10-1; size: -; D: TRBD2; J: TRBJ2-7; DNA: TGCGCCAGCTCAGCGGGGGTCGGACGCGAGCAGTACTTC; CDR3: CASSAGVGREQYF
V: TRBV5-6; size: -; D: -; J: TRBJ2-5; DNA: TGTGCCAGCAGCCGCGACTATGGGGAGACCCAGTACTTC; CDR3: CASSRDYGETQYF
V: TRBV5-6; size: -; D: TRBD1; J: TRBJ2-7; DNA: TGTGCCAGCAGCCCAGGGACAGGACCGTACGAGCAGTACTTC; CDR3: CASSPGTGPYEQYF
V: TRBV6-6; size: once; D: -; J: TRBJ2-1; DNA: TGTGCCAGCGGCCCAATGGGCGGCAATGAGCAGTTCTTC; CDR3: CASGPMGGNEQFF
V: TRBV9; size: -; D: -; J: TRBJ2-7; DNA: TGTGCCAGCAGCGTAGAGGGGGGTGTTGGCGAGCAGTACTTC; CDR3: CASSVEGGVGEQYF
V: TRBV11-2; size: -; D: TRBD1; J: TRBJ1-1; DNA: TGTGCCAGCAGCTTAAGAGTGACAGGGGGCATCACTGAAGCTTTCTTT; CDR3: CASSLRVTGGITEAFF
V: TRBV7-9; size: few; D: -; J: TRBJ1-2; DNA: TGTGCCAGCAGCTTGCTGACAGGAGATTATGGCTACACCTTC; CDR3: CASSLLTGDYGYTF
V: TRBV4-1; size: -; D: -; J: TRBJ2-1; DNA: TGCGCCAGCAGCCAAAGTTCCGGCGATGACACCAGGAGGGAGCAGTTCTTC; CDR3: CASSQSSGDDTRREQFF
V: TRBV5-5; size: few; D: -; J: TRBJ1-1; DNA: TGTGCCAGCAGCTGGAGCTCGAGGGGGAACACTGAAGCTTTCTTT; CDR3: CASSWSSRGNTEAFF
V: TRBV7-6; size: -; D: -; J: TRBJ1-1; DNA: TGTGCCAGCAGCTTAGGTTTGTGGGGGACTGAAGCTTTCTTT; CDR3: CASSLGLWGTEAFF
V: TRBV2; size: -; D: -; J: TRBJ1-4; DNA: TGTGCCACCACCCGGGACCTTAATGAAAAACTGTTTTTT; CDR3: CATTRDLNEKLFF
V: TRBV18; size: -; D: TRBD1; J: TRBJ1-2; DNA: TGTGCCAGCTCACCAGGGACAGGGGTTGTAGGAGGCTACACCTTC; CDR3: CASSPGTGVVGGYTF